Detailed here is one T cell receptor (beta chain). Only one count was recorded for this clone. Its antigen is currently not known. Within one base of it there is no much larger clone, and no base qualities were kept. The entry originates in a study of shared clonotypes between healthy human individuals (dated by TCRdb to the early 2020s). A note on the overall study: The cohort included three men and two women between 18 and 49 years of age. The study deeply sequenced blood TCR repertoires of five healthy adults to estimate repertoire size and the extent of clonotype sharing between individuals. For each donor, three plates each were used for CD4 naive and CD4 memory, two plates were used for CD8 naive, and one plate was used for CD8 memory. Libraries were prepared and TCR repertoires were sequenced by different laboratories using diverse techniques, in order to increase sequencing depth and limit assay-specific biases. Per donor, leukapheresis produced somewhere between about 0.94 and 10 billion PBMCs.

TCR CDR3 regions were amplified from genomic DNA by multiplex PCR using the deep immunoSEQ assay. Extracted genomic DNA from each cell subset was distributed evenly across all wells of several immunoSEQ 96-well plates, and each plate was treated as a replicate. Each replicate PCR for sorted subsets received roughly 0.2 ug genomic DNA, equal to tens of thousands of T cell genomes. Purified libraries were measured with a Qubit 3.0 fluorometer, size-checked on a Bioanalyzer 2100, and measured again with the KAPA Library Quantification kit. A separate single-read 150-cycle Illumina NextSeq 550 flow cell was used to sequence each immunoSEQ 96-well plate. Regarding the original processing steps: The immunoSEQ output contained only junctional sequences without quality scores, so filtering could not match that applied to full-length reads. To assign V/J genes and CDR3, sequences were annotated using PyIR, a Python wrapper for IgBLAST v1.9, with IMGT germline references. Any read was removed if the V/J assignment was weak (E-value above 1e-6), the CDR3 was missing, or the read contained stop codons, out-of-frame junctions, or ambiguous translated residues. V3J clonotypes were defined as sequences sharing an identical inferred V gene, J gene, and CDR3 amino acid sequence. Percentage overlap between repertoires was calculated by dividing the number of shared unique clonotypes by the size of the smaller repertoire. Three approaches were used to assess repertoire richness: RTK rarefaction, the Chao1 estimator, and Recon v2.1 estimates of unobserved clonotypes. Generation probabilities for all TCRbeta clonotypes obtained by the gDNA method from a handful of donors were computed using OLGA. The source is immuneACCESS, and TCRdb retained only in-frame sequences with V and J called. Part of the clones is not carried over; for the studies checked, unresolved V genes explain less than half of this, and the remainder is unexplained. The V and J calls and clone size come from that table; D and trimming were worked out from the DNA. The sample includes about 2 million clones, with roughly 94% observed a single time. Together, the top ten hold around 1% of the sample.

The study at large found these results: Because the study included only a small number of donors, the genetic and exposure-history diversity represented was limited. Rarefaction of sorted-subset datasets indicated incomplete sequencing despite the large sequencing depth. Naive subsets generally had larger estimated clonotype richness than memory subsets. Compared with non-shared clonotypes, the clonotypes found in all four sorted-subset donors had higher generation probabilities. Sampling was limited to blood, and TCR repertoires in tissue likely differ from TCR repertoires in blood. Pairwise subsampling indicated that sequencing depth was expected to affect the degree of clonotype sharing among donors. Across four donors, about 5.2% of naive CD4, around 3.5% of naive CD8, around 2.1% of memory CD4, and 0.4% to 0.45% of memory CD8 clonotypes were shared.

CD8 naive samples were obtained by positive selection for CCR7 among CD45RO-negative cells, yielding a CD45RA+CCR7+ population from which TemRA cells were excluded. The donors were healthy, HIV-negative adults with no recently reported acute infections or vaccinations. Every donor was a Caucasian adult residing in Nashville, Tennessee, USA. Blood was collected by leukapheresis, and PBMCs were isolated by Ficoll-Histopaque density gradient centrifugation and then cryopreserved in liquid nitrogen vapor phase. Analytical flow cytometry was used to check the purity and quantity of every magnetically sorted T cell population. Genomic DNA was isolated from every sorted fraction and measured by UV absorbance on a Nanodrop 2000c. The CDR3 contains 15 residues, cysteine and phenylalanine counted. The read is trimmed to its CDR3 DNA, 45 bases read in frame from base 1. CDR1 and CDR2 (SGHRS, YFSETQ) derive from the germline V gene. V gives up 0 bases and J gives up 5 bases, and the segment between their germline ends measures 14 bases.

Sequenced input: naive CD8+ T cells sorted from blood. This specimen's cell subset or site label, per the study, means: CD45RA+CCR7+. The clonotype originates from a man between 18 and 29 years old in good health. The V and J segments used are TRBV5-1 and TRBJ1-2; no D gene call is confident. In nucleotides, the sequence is TGCGCCAGCAGCTTGGAAGGGAACCTCAATTATGGCTACACCTTC. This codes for CASSLEGNLNYGYTF.